The 14 T cell receptor beta chains below come from one sample, sequenced in a study of T-cell reconstitution after alpha-beta-depleted transplantation in children. The TCRbeta library incorporated unique molecular identifiers. In TCRdb, the PCR reads were re-called with MiXCR into one record per CDR3 protein. The sample holds 500,000 to 750,000 distinct CDR3 sequences; over 25% are singletons and the top ten take approximately 33%. Sequencing was performed on PBMCs, taken before TCRalphabeta/CD19-depleted stem cell transplant. These receptors were obtained from a boy in the first two years of life with Wiskott-Aldrich syndrome, due to receive a stem cell transplant.

This clonotype has a handful of counts. The chain uses TRBV4-1 and TRBJ2-5; D gene uncertain. From germline, CDR1 is MGHRA and CDR2 YSYEKL. The CDR3 contains 14 residues. V lost 4 bases to trimming and J lost 9 bases, with 18 bases between them. The CDR3 DNA sequence: TGCGCCAGCAGCCGACCGAGTGTTGAGACGTCCCAGTACTTC. Translated: CASSRPSVETSQYF.

This chain joins TRBV5-1 and TRBJ2-1; D may be TRBD2 (5 bases). The CDR3 covers 19 residues. With 0 bases removed from V and 4 bases from J, the gap between germline ends came to 23 bases. Germline V CDR1 and CDR2: SGHRS, YFSETQ. Written as DNA, the CDR3 is TGCGCCAGCAGCTTGGACGGGGTCCCCTTCCCCGGGATTTACAATGAGCAGTTCTTC. Protein: CASSLDGVPFPGIYNEQFF.

This clonotype was found a few times. The chain joins TRBV20-1 to TRBJ2-1, with D unclear. Germline V CDR1 and CDR2: DFQATT, SNEGSKA (reference sequence). The CDR3 length is 15 residues. V was cut by 1 base and J by 5 bases, with 15 bases left in between. For the CDR3, the DNA is TGCAGTGCTAGAGCCCAGAGATCACTAAACAATGAGCAGTTCTTC. Protein product: CSARAQRSLNNEQFF.

This chain uses TRBV7-8 with TRBJ2-7, with D uncertain. The V gene's germline CDR1 is SGHVS and CDR2 FQNEAQ. The CDR3 is made up of 15 amino acids. V gave up 1 base and J gave up 2 bases, with 12 bases separating them. CDR3 in DNA: TGTGCCAGCAGCTTAGATCCGTACGGAACCTACGAGCAGTACTTC. Residues: CASSLDPYGTYEQYF. Supplemented by reference TRBV7-8 and TRBJ2-7, the full variable domain reads GAGVSQSPRYKVAKRGQDVALRCDPISGHVSLFWYQQALGQGPEFLTYFQNEAQLDKSGLPSDRFFAERPEGSVSTLKIQRTQQEDSAVYLCASSLDPYGTYEQYFGPGTRLTVT.

This clonotype appeared many times. V usage is TRBV12-3 or TRBV12-4 and J usage is TRBJ1-1; maybe TRBD1 (5 bases). This CDR3 comprises 13 residues. Trimming pared 6 bases from V and 1 base from J, leaving 9 bases between. This CDR3 reads CASSLGPNTEAFF. In nucleotides, the CDR3 is TGTGCCAGCAGCCTGGGACCGAACACTGAAGCTTTCTTT.

The chain is built from TRBV5-1 and TRBJ1-4; D not certain. Germline assignment: CDR1 SGHRS and CDR2 YFSETQ. The ends were cut back, 4 bases at V and 8 bases at J, with 15 bases in the middle. CDR3 length: 14 residues. CDR3 nucleotide sequence: TGCGCCAGCAGCCCCCTCGGAGTTTTCGAAAAACTGTTTTTT. Encoded protein: CASSPLGVFEKLFF.

The sample holds a few counts of this clonotype. V and J are TRBV27 and TRBJ2-1, with 10 nucleotides matching TRBD1. Germline CDR1 and CDR2: MNHEY and SMNVEV (reference sequence). V lost 7 bases to trimming and J lost 8 bases; unmatched junction nucleotides: 5. The CDR3 is 13 amino acids. In DNA, the CDR3 is TGTGCCAGCATGGACAGGGGGAGGGATGAGCAGTTCTTC. Amino acids: CASMDRGRDEQFF.

The rearrangement links TRBV11-2 to TRBJ2-7, with 8 bases fitting TRBD1. V lost 10 bases and J lost 0; bases outside the gene matches: 5. The CDR3 sequence is 13 residues long. The germline V gene encodes CDR1 SGHAT and CDR2 FQNNGV. The CDR3, as DNA: TGTGCCACCCGGGACAGGAGCTCCTACGAGCAGTACTTC. This encodes CATRDRSSYEQYF.

Many counts were recorded for this clonotype. The chain links TRBV28 to TRBJ2-7; D is ambiguous. The CDR3 runs 13 residues. Germline V gene sequence: CDR1 MDHEN, CDR2 SYDVKM. Trimming took 5 bases from V and 2 from J, leaving 10 bases between them. CDR3 loop: CASSLGPAYEQYF. CDR3 sequence (DNA): TGTGCCAGCAGTCTAGGACCTGCCTACGAGCAGTACTTC.

In its sample, this clonotype was seen a few times. The chain carries TRBV6-2 or TRBV6-3 and TRBJ1-2, with 9 positions matching TRBD1. Germline CDR1 reads MNHEY; CDR2 reads SVGEGT. This CDR3 has 17 residues. V dropped 6 bases and J dropped 5; count of bases not matched to a gene: 16. CDR3 coding DNA: TGTGCCAGCAGAAAACCGGGACAGGGATCATTTCGGTATGGCTACACCTTC. Its translation: CASRKPGQGSFRYGYTF.

The V and J genes are TRBV2 and TRBJ1-5; D remains unclear. This CDR3 spans 15 amino acids. The germline gives CDR1 SNHLY, CDR2 FYNNEI. The V end was cut by 8 bases, the J end by 4 bases, with 18 bases between. The CDR3, as DNA: TGTGCCAGCTCTGCGGCACGGCATCGGAATCAGCCCCAGCATTTT. The encoded protein is CASSAARHRNQPQHF.

Only a few counts were recorded for this clonotype. The chain links TRBV7-2 to TRBJ2-7; D is unresolved. Per the germline V gene, CDR1 is SGHTA and CDR2 is FQGNSA. The CDR3 length is 14 residues. V dropped 1 base and J dropped 2 bases, with 9 bases sitting between them. The CDR3 DNA reads as TGTGCCAGCAGCTTAGGCCCGCAGGCCTACGAGCAGTACTTC. Residues: CASSLGPQAYEQYF.

CDR3 loop: CASSDRTGAAEQYF. CDR3 sequence (DNA): TGCGCCAGCAGTGACAGGACAGGGGCGGCCGAGCAGTACTTC. The chain uses TRBV5-1 and TRBJ2-7; TRBD1 matches 9 bases. Unmatched junction bases numbered 9, after V lost 5 bases and J lost 6 bases. Germline V gene sequence: CDR1 SGHRS, CDR2 YFSETQ. CDR3 length equals 14 residues.

The chain carries TRBV29-1 and TRBJ2-5; 10 nucleotides align to TRBD2. This CDR3 spans 12 amino acids. With V trimmed by 7 bases and J by 5 bases, 4 bases remained unmatched. Germline V CDR1 and CDR2: SQVTM, ANQGSEA. CDR3 bases: TGCAGCGGGACTAGCGGAGTGGAGACCCAGTACTTC. This encodes CSGTSGVETQYF.